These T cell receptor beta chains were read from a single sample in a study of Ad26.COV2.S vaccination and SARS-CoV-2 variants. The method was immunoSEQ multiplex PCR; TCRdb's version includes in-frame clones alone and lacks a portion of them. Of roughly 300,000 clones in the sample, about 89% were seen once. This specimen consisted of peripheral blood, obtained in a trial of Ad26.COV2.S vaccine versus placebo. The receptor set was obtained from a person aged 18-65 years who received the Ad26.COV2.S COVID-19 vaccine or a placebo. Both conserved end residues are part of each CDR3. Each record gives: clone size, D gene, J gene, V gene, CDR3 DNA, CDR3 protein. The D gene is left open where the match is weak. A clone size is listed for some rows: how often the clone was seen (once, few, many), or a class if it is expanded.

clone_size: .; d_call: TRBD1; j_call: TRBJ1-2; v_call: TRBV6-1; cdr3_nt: TGTGCCAGCAGTGAAGGGACAGGGAGGGGCTACACCTTC; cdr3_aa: CASSEGTGRGYTF
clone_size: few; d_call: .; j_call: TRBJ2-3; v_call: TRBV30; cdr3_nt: TGTGCCTGGAGTGACCTATGGGCCACAGATACGCAGTATTTT; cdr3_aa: CAWSDLWATDTQYF
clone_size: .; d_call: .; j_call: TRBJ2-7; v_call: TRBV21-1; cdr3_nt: TGTGCCAGCAGCAAGAGTTACGCTAAGGGGGCGGAAATCTACGAGCAGTACTTC; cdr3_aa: CASSKSYAKGAEIYEQYF
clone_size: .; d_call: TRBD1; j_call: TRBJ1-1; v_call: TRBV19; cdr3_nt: TGTGCCAGTAACGACAGGGTACGAAGCACTGAAGCTTTCTTT; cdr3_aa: CASNDRVRSTEAFF
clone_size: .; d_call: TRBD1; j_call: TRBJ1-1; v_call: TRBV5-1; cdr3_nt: TGCGCCAGCAGCCACTCGTTGCTGCAGGGGGCGCTTGAGGGGCATACTGAAGCTTTCTTT; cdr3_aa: CASSHSLLQGALEGHTEAFF
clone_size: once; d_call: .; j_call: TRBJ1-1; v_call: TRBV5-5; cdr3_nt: TGTGCCAGCAAACCTTTTTTCTCGGGGGTTGAAGCTTTCTTT; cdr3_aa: CASKPFFSGVEAFF
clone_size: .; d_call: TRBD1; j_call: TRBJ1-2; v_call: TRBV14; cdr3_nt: TGTGCCAGCGGAACAGGGGCAGACTATGGCTACACCTTC; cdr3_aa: CASGTGADYGYTF
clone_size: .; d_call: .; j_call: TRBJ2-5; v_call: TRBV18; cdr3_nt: TGTGCCAGCTCACCAACAGGACAACAAGAGACCCAGTACTTC; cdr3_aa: CASSPTGQQETQYF
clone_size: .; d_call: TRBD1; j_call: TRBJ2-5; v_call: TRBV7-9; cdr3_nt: TGTGCCAGCAGCTTGAGGGACAGTCAAGAGACCCAGTACTTC; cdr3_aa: CASSLRDSQETQYF
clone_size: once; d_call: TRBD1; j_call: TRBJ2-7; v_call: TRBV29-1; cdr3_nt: TGCAGCGCTAGTAGGGGGCTTTACGAGCAGTACTTC; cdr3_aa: CSASRGLYEQYF
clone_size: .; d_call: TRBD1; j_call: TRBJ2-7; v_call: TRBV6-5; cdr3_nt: TGTGCCAGCAGTTCCGGGACAGCACCCTACGAGCAGTACTTC; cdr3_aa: CASSSGTAPYEQYF
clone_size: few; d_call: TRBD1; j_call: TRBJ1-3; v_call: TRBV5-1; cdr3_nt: TGCGCCAGCAGCTGGACAGGGAATGAAAACACCATATATTTT; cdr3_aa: CASSWTGNENTIYF
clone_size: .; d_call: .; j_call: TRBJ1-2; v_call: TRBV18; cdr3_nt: TGTGCCAGCTCAAGCCGGGTGGGAGGCTATGGCTACACCTTC; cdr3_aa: CASSSRVGGYGYTF
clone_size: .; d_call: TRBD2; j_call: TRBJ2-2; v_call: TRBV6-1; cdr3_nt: TGTGCCAGCAGTGGGGGACTAGCAGAGAACACCGGGGAGCTGTTTTTT; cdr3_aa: CASSGGLAENTGELFF
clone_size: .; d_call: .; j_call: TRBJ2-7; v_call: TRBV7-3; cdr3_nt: TGTGCCAGCAGCAGCGGGAACAGGGCCTACGAGCAGTACTTC; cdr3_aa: CASSSGNRAYEQYF
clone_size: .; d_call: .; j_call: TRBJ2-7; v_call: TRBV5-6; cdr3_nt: TGTGCCAGCAGCTTGGATCCGGGATTGGCCTACGAGCAGTACTTC; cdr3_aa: CASSLDPGLAYEQYF
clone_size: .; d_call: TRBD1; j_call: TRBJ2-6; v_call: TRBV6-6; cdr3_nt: TGTGCCAGCAGTCAACGACAGGGGTTCCCCTCTGGGGCCAACGTCCTGACTTTC; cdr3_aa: CASSQRQGFPSGANVLTF
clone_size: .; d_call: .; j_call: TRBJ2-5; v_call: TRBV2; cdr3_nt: TGTGCCAGCAGTGAATTACTTCTTCAAGAGACCCAGTACTTC; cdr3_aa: CASSELLLQETQYF
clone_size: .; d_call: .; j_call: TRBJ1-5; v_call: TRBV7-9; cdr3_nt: TGTGCCAGCAGCCTGGCAGGGCGCAATCAGCCCCAGCATTTT; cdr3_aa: CASSLAGRNQPQHF
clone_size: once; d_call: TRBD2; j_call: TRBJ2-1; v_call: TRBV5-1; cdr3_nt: TGCGCCAGCAGCCGGGGGGGACACAATGAGCAGTTCTTC; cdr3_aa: CASSRGGHNEQFF
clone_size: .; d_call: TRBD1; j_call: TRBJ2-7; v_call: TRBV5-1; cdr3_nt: TGCGCCAGCAGCCTAGACAGGGCGTTCGAGCAGTACTTC; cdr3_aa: CASSLDRAFEQYF
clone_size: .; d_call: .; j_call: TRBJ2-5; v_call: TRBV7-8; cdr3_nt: TGTGCCAGCAGCCCCATTCAAGAGACCCAGTACTTC; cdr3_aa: CASSPIQETQYF
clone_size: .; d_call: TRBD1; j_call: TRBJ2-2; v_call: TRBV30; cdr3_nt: TGTGCCGGAGGGACAGGGAACACCGGGGAGCTGTTTTTT; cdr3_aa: CAGGTGNTGELFF
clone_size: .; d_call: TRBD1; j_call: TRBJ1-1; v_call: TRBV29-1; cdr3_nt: TGCAGCACTAACGACAGGGGATTGAGCACTGAAGCTTTCTTT; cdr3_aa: CSTNDRGLSTEAFF
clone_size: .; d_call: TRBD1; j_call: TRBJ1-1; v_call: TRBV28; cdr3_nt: TGTGCCGCGACGACAGGGTCTAACACTGAAGCTTTCTTT; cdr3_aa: CAATTGSNTEAFF
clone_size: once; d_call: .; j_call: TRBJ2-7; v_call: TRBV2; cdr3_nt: TGTGCCAGCAGTGAAAGCGGGACAGAGTACTACGAGCAGTACTTC; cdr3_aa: CASSESGTEYYEQYF
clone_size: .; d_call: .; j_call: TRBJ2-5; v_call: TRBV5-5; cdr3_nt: TGTGCCAGCAGCTTGGTAGAGACCCAGTACTTC; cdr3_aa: CASSLVETQYF
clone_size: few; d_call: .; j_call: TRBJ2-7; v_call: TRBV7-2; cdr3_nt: TGTGCCAGCAGCTTAGCCGGGAGAGGGCGCACCTACGAGCAGTACTTC; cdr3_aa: CASSLAGRGRTYEQYF
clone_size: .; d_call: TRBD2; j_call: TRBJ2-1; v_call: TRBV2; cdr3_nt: TGTGCCAGCAATGCGGGGCTAGCGGGAGGCAATGAGCAGTTCTTC; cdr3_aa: CASNAGLAGGNEQFF
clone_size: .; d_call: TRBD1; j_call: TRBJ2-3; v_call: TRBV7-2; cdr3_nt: TGTGCCAGCAGCTTATTCGGACAGGGAGTAACAGATACGCAGTATTTT; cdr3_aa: CASSLFGQGVTDTQYF
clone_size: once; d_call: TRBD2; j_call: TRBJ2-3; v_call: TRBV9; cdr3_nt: TGTGCCAGCAGTTACCGGTTGGTAGCGGGAGGAACAGATACGCAGTATTTT; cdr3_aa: CASSYRLVAGGTDTQYF
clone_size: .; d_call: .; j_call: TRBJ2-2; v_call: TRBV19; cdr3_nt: TGTGCCAGTAGTATGGGGGACCGGAACACCGGGGAGCTGTTTTTT; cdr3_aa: CASSMGDRNTGELFF
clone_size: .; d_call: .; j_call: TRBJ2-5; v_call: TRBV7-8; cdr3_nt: TGTGCCAGCAGCTTATTCCGCGGGGAGACCCAGTACTTC; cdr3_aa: CASSLFRGETQYF
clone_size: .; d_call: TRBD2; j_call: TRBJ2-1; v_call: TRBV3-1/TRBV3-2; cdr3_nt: TGTGCCAGCAGCCAGGGCCTAGCGGGAGGGCCCCATGAGCAGTTCTTC; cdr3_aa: CASSQGLAGGPHEQFF
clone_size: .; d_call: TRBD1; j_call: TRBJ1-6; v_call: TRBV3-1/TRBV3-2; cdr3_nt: TGTGCCAGCAGCCCCCTGACAGGGGTCGGACCCCTCCACTTT; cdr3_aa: CASSPLTGVGPLHF
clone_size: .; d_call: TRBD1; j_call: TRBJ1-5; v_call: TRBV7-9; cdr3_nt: TGTGCCAGCAGCTTAGAATGGGGGACAGGGATAAATCAGCCCCAGCATTTT; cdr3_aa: CASSLEWGTGINQPQHF
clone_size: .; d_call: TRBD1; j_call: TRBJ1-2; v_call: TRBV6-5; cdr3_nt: TGTGCCAGCAGTTACGAATGGACAGGGGCTCATGGCTACACCTTC; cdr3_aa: CASSYEWTGAHGYTF
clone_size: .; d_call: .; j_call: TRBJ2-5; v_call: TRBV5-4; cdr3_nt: TGTGCCAGCAGCGCGGACTTCCAAGAGACCCAGTACTTC; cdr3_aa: CASSADFQETQYF
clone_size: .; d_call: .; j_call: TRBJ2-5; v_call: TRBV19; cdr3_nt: TGTGCCAGTAGTTCAGGGGAGGAGACCCAGTACTTC; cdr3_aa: CASSSGEETQYF
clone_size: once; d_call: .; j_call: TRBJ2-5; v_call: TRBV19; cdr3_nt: TGTGCCAGTAGTCCGGTATCGTCGGAGACCCAGTACTTC; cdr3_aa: CASSPVSSETQYF
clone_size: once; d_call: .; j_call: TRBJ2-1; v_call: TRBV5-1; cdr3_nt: TGCGCCAGCAGCTTCCAGGGAGAGTACAATGAGCAGTTCTTC; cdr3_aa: CASSFQGEYNEQFF
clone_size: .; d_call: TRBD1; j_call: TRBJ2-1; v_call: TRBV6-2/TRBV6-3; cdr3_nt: TGTGCCAGCAGTTACTCGGGACAGGGGCGAGTGCAGTTCTTC; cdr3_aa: CASSYSGQGRVQFF
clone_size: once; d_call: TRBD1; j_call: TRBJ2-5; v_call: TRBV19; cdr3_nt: TGTGCCAGTAGTATCGGCAGGGGGATCGAGACCCAGTACTTC; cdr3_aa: CASSIGRGIETQYF